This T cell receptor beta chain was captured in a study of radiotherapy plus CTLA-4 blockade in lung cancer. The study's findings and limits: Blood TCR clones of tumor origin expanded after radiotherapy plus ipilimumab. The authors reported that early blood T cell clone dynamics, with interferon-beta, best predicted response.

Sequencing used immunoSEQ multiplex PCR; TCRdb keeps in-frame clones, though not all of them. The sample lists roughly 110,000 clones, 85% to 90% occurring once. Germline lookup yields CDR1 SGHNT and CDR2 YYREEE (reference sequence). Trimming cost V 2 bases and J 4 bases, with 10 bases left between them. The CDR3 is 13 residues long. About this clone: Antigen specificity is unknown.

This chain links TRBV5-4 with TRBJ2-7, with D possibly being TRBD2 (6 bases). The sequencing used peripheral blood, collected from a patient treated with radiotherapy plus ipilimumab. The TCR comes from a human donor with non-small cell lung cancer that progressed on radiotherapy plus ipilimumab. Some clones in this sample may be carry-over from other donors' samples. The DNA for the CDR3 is TGTGCCAGCAGCTTCTGGGGGAGGTACGAGCAGTACTTC. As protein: CASSFWGRYEQYF.